This T cell receptor (beta chain) was recovered during a study of blood T cells in healthy people across ages. The individuals who served as donors were healthy Caucasians living in Russia, aged about 6 to 90. Germline loops: CDR1 MDHEN, CDR2 SYDVKM. V was pared by 6 bases and J by 2 bases, with 6 bases of the junction left unmatched. The CDR3 is 17 amino acids. Using a J-beta primer mix together with a sample-barcoded 5' primer, a second PCR was run for roughly 7 to 11 cycles. Using its own MiXCR run on the 5' RACE reads, TCRdb lists one record per CDR3 protein. The table lists 1.5 million to 2 million distinct CDR3 sequences, around half of them singletons.

The sequencing sample was made of blood. V gene TRBV28 combines with J gene TRBJ2-6; 11 bases align to TRBD1. The sequence was collected from a middle-aged woman in good health. The CDR3 region is CASRPGQGAPGANVLTF. The CDR3 bases are TGTGCCAGCAGGCCAGGACAGGGGGCGCCTGGGGCCAACGTCCTGACTTTC.